The source of this TCR beta chain is a study of spatial heterogeneity in lung cancer. V shed 3 bases and J shed 1 base, with 7 bases lying between them. This CDR3 has 13 residues. The germline V gene encodes CDR1 KGHSH and CDR2 LQKENI. Sample time point: sample taken at primary tumor resection. In its sample, this clonotype was seen many times. TCRdb itself ran the 5' RACE reads through MiXCR, one entry per CDR3 protein. There are 39,000 or so distinct CDR3 sequences in the sample; roughly 8% occur only once, and approximately 30% lies in the top ten. The sequences come from PBMCs, collected at surgery. This receptor was identified in a male donor with early-stage non-small cell lung cancer. The J gene is TRBJ2-7, the V gene TRBV18; D gene uncertain. In DNA form, the CDR3 reads TGTGCCAGCTCACCCCCCGGATCCTACGAGCAGTACTTC. Its translation: CASSPPGSYEQYF.